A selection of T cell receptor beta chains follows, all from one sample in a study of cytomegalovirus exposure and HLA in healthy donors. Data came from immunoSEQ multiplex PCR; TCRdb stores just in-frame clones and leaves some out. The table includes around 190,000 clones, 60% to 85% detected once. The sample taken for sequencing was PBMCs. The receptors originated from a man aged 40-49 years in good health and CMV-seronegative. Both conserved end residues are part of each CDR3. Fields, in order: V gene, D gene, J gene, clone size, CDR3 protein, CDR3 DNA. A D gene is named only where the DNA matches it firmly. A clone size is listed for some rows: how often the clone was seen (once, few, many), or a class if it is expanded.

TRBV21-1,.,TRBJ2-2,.,CASSKALSTGGENTGELFF,TGTGCCAGCAGCAAAGCGCTTAGCACAGGGGGCGAAAACACCGGGGAGCTGTTTTTT
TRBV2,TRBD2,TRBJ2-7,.,CASRERGVQYF,TGTGCCAGCAGAGAGCGGGGGGTGCAGTACTTC
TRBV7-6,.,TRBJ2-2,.,CASSLGQGLNTGELFF,TGTGCCAGCAGCTTAGGGCAGGGCCTAAACACCGGGGAGCTGTTTTTT
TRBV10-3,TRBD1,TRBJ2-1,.,CAIRGTGPSYNEQFF,TGTGCCATCAGGGGGACAGGGCCTTCCTACAATGAGCAGTTCTTC
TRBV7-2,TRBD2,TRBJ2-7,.,CASSSLAGVVQYF,TGTGCCAGCAGCTCTTTAGCGGGAGTAGTGCAGTACTTC
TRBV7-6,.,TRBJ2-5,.,CASSLTYQETQYF,TGTGCCAGCAGCTTAACATACCAAGAGACCCAGTACTTC
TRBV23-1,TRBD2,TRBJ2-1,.,CASSRGRVVNEQFF,TGCGCCAGCAGTCGCGGGAGGGTTGTAAATGAGCAGTTCTTC
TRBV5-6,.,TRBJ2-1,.,CASSPERLINEQFF,TGTGCCAGCAGCCCGGAGAGGTTAATCAATGAGCAGTTCTTC
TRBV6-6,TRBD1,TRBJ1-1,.,CASSYSGQGKTEAFF,TGTGCCAGCAGTTACTCGGGACAGGGAAAGACTGAAGCTTTCTTT
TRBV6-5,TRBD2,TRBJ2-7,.,CASSLTSGAHEQYF,TGTGCCAGCAGCCTAACTAGCGGGGCCCACGAGCAGTACTTC
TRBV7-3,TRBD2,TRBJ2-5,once,CASSSQGLGQETQYF,TGTGCCAGCAGCTCCCAGGGACTAGGGCAAGAGACCCAGTACTTC
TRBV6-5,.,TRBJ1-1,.,CASSYSNHRGTEAFF,TGTGCCAGCAGTTACAGTAACCATCGGGGCACTGAAGCTTTCTTT
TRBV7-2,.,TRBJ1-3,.,CASSLGGGSGNTIYF,TGTGCCAGCAGCTTAGGAGGAGGTTCCGGAAACACCATATATTTT
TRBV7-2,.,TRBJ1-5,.,CASSLRGDQPQHF,TGTGCCAGCAGCTTACGGGGAGATCAGCCCCAGCATTTT
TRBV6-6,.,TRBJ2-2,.,CASKEGASTGELFF,TGTGCCAGCAAGGAGGGCGCGAGCACCGGGGAGCTGTTTTTT
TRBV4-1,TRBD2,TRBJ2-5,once,CASSQERARTSGEQTQYF,TGCGCCAGCAGCCAAGAGAGGGCCCGGACTAGCGGGGAGCAGACCCAGTACTTC
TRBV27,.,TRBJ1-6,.,CASRTQNSPLHF,TGTGCCAGCAGGACACAAAATTCACCCCTCCACTTT
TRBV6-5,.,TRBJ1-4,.,CASSTSGANEKLFF,TGTGCCAGCAGTACTTCAGGGGCTAATGAAAAACTGTTTTTT
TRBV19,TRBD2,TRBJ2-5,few,CASSISGGSRIETQYF,TGTGCCAGTAGTATATCGGGGGGATCCAGGATAGAGACCCAGTACTTC
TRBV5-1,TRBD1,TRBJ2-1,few,CASSSGQGIQDEQFF,TGCGCCAGCAGCTCTGGACAGGGGATTCAGGATGAGCAGTTCTTC
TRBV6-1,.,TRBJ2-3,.,CASSEGAGMTDTQYF,TGTGCCAGCAGTGAAGGGGCAGGTATGACAGATACGCAGTATTTT
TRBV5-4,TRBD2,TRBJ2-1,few,CASSSGLAGGYNEQFF,TGTGCCAGCAGCTCCGGACTAGCGGGAGGCTACAATGAGCAGTTCTTC
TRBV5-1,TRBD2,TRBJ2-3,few,CASSLYSGGQNTQYF,TGCGCCAGCAGCTTGTATAGCGGGGGGCAAAATACGCAGTATTTT
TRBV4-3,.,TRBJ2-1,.,CASSQDDRMAHNEQFF,TGCGCCAGCAGCCAAGATGACAGGATGGCCCACAATGAGCAGTTCTTC
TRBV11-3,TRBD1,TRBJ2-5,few,CASSLGTGGEETQYF,TGTGCCAGCAGCCTTGGGACAGGGGGCGAAGAGACCCAGTACTTC
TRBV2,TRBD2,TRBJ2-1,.,CAGLGGTYNEQFF,TGTGCCGGGTTGGGGGGGACCTACAATGAGCAGTTCTTC
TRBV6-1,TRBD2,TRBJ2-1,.,CASSDPGLALAEQFF,TGTGCCAGCAGTGACCCGGGACTAGCCTTAGCTGAGCAGTTCTTC
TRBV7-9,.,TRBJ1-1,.,CSSSLPFAEAFF,TGTTCCAGCAGCTTACCGTTTGCTGAAGCTTTCTTT
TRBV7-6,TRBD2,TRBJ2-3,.,CASGGVTTDTQYF,TGTGCCTCGGGGGGGGTAACCACAGATACGCAGTATTTT
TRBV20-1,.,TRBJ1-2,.,CSARSPGGYTF,TGCAGTGCTAGAAGCCCGGGAGGCTACACCTTC
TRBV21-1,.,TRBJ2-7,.,CASSKWDSSYEQYF,TGTGCCAGCAGCAAATGGGACAGTTCCTACGAGCAGTACTTC
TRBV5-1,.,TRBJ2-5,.,CASSLTGMETQYF,TGCGCCAGCAGCTTAACGGGAATGGAGACCCAGTACTTC
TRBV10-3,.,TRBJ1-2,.,CAISGTETNYGYTF,TGTGCCATCAGTGGTACAGAAACTAACTATGGCTACACCTTC
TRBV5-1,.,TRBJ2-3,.,CASSLDPAADTQYF,TGCGCCAGCAGCTTGGACCCGGCGGCAGATACGCAGTATTTT
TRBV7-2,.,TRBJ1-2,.,CASSLAQGRGYTF,TGTGCCAGCAGCTTAGCACAGGGACGTGGCTACACCTTC
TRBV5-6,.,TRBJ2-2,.,CASSFLGRRNTGELFF,TGTGCCAGCAGCTTCTTGGGGAGGAGGAACACCGGGGAGCTGTTTTTT
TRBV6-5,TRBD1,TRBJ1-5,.,CASSQGGNQPQHF,TGTGCCAGCTCCCAGGGGGGCAATCAGCCCCAGCATTTT
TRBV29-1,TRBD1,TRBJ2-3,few,CSVEQGALLDTQYF,TGCAGCGTTGAACAGGGGGCGCTTTTGGATACGCAGTATTTT
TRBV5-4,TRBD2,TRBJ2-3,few,CASSGRGGPFSDTQYF,TGTGCCAGCAGCGGCCGCGGGGGGCCATTTAGCGATACGCAGTATTTT
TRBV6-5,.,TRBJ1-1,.,CASSSMRTEAFF,TGTGCCAGCAGTTCCATGAGAACTGAAGCTTTCTTT
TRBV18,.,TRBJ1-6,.,CASSPGRESPLHF,TGTGCCAGCTCACCAGGCCGGGAATCACCCCTCCACTTT
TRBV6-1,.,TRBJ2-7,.,CASSFSGITYEQYF,TGTGCCAGCAGTTTCTCCGGGATCACCTACGAGCAGTACTTC
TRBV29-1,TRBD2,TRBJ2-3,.,CSALSGVADTQYF,TGCAGCGCATTAAGCGGGGTCGCAGATACGCAGTATTTT
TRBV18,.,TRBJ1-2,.,CASSPGGTTLNYGYTF,TGTGCCAGCTCACCCGGGGGTACGACGTTAAACTATGGCTACACCTTC
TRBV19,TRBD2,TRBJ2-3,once,CASSFLSGGAITDTQYF,TGTGCCAGTAGTTTCCTCAGCGGGGGGGCAATTACAGATACGCAGTATTTT
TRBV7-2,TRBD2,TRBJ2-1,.,CASGEGLAGSSYNEQFF,TGTGCCAGCGGCGAAGGCCTAGCGGGGTCCTCCTACAATGAGCAGTTCTTC
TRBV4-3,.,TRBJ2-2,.,CASSQDSRNTGELFF,TGCGCCAGCAGCCAAGATAGCAGGAACACCGGGGAGCTGTTTTTT
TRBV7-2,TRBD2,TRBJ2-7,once,CASSPRGRFSGGPSEQYF,TGTGCCAGCAGCCCACGGGGCCGATTTAGCGGGGGGCCGTCCGAGCAGTACTTC
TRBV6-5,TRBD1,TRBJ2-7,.,CASSYRGTGDYEQYF,TGTGCCAGCAGTTACCGGGGGACAGGAGACTACGAGCAGTACTTC
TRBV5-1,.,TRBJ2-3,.,CASSLVASGSTDTQYF,TGCGCCAGCAGCTTGGTTGCGAGCGGATCCACAGATACGCAGTATTTT
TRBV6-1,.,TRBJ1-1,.,CASSGRGWTEAFF,TGTGCCAGCAGTGGCAGGGGCTGGACTGAAGCTTTCTTT
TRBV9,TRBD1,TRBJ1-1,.,CASSVTGTGFAEAFF,TGTGCCAGCAGCGTAACCGGGACAGGGTTTGCGGAAGCTTTCTTT
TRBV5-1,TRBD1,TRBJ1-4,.,CASSTDRAPNEKLFF,TGCGCCAGCAGTACGGACAGGGCCCCTAATGAAAAACTGTTTTTT
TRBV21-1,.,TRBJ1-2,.,CASPRGRNYGYTF,TGTGCCAGCCCCAGGGGCAGAAACTATGGCTACACCTTC
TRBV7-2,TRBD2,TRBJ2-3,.,CASSTRLAGVTDTQYF,TGTGCCAGCAGCACGAGACTAGCGGGAGTAACAGATACGCAGTATTTT
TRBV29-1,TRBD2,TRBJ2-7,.,CSVEREGLYEQYF,TGCAGCGTTGAGCGGGAGGGCCTCTACGAGCAGTACTTC
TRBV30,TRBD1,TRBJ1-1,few,CAWSVRGQAEAFF,TGTGCCTGGAGTGTAAGGGGACAGGCTGAAGCTTTCTTT
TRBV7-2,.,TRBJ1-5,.,CASSFTGKGNQPQHF,TGTGCCAGCAGCTTTACAGGGAAGGGCAATCAGCCCCAGCATTTT
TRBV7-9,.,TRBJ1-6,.,CASSLEGNSPLHF,TGTGCCAGCAGCCTCGAGGGTAATTCACCCCTCCACTTT